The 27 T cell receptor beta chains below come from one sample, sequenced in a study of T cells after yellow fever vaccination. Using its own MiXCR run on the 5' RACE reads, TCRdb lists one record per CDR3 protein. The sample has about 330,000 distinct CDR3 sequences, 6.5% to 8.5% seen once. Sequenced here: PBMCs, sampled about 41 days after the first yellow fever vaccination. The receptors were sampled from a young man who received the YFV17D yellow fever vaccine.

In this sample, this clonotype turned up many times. The CDR3 spells CAIGGTGMVTETQYF. The CDR3 nucleotides are TGTGCCATCGGGGGGACAGGGATGGTTACGGAGACCCAGTACTTC. The chain employs TRBV10-3 and TRBJ2-5, with 9 bases lining up with TRBD1. Germline loops: CDR1 ENHRY, CDR2 SYGVKD. V dropped 8 bases and J dropped 5; count of bases not matched to a gene: 12. This CDR3 has 15 amino acids.

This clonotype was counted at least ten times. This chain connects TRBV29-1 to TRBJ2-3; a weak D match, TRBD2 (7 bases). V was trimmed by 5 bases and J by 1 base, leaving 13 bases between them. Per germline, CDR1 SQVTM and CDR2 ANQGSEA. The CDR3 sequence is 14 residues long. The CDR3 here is CSVSRGRGTDTQYF. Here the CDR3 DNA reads TGCAGCGTTTCAAGGGGGAGGGGCACAGATACGCAGTATTTT.

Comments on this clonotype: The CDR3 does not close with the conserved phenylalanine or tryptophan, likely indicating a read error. CDR3 in amino acids: CASSYRAYGYTL. The CDR3 DNA reads as TGTGCCAGCAGTTACCGGGCCTATGGCTACACCCTC. J is TRBJ1-2 and V is TRBV28; no firm D call. CDR1 and CDR2 (germline): MDHEN, SYDVKM. This CDR3 is built from 12 residues. Trimming took off 4 bases at V and 4 bases at J, with 7 bases between the two ends.

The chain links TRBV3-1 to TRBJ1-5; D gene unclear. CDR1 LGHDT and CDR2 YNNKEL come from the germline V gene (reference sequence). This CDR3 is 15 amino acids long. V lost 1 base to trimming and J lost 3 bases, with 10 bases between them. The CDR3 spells CASSQGTDNNQPQHF. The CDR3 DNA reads TGTGCCAGCAGCCAAGGGACCGACAACAATCAGCCCCAGCATTTT.

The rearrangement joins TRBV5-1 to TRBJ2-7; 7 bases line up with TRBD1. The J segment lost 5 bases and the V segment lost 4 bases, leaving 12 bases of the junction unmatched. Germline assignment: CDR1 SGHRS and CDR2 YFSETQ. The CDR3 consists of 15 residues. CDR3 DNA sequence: TGCGCCAGCAGCCCCACCGGGACAGAATTCCACGAGCAGTACTTC. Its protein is CASSPTGTEFHEQYF.

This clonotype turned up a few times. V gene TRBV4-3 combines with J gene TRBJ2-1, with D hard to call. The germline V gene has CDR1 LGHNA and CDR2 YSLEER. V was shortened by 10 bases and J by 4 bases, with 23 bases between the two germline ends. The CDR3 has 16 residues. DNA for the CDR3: TGCGCCACCCGCCAAGATATTTTCCTCTTTTACAATGAGCAGTTCTTC. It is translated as CATRQDIFLFYNEQFF.

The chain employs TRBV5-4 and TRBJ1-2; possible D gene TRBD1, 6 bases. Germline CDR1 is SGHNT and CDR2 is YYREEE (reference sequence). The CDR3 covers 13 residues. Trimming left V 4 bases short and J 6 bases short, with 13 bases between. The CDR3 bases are TGTGCCAGCAGCCTCGACAGGACAAATGGCTACACCTTC. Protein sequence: CASSLDRTNGYTF.

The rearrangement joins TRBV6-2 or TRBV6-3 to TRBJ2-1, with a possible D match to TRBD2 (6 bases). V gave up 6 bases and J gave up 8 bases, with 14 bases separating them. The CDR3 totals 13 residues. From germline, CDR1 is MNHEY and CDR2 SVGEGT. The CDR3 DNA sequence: TGTGCCAGCAGCCCCGGGGGTCGGGATGAGCAGTTCTTC. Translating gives CASSPGGRDEQFF.

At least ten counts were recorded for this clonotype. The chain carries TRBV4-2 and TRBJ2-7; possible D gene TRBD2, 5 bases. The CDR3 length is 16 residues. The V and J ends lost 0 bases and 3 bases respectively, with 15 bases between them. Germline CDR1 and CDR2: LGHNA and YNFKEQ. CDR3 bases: TGTGCCAGCAGCCAAGATAGCGTGCTACTACTCTACGAGCAGTACTTC. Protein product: CASSQDSVLLLYEQYF.

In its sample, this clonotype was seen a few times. The CDR3 nucleotides are TGTGCCAGCAGCCAGTACGGGACGGCTTCACCCCAGCATTTT. Translated, it gives CASSQYGTASPQHF. V gene TRBV3-1 combines with J gene TRBJ1-5, with a possible D match to TRBD1 (5 bases). The CDR3 runs to 14 residues. The V and J ends lost 3 bases and 10 bases respectively, with 16 bases between them. Germline V lookup: CDR1 LGHDT, CDR2 YNNKEL (reference sequence). Variable domain in full (rest from reference TRBV3-1 and TRBJ1-5): DTAVSQTPKYLVTQMGNDKSIKCEQNLGHDTMYWYKQDSKKFLKIMFSYNNKELIINETVPNRFSPKSPDKAHLNLHINSLELGDSAVYFCASSQYGTASPQHFGDGTRLSIL.

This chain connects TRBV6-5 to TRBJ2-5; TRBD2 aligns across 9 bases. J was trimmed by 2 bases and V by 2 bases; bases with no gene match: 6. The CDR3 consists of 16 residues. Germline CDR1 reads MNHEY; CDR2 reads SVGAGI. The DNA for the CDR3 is TGTGCCAGCAGTTACGGTAGTCTAGCGGGACAAGAGACCCAGTACTTC. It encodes CASSYGSLAGQETQYF.

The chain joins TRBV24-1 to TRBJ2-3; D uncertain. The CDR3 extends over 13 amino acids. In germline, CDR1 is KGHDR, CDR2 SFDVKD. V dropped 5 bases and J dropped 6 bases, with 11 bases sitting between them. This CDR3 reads CATSGLAPDTQYF. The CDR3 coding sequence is TGTGCCACCAGTGGATTAGCCCCGGATACGCAGTATTTT.

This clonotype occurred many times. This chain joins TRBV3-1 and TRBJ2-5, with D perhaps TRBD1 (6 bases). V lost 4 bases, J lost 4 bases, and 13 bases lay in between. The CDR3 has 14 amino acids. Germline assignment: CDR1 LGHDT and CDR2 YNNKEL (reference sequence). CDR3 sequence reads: CASSPGQVGETQYF. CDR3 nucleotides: TGTGCCAGCAGCCCGGGACAAGTAGGAGAGACCCAGTACTTC.

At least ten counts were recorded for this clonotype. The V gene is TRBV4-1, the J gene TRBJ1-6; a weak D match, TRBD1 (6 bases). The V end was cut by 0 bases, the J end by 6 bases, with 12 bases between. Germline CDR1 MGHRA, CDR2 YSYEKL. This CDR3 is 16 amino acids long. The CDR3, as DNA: TGCGCCAGCAGCCAAGAGTCGGGACACATTAATTCACCCCTCCACTTT. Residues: CASSQESGHINSPLHF.

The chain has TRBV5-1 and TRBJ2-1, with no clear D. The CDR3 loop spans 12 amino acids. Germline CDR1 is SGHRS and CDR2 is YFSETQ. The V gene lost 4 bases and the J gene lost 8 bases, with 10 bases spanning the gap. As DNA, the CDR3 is TGCGCCAGCAGCCTAGGACGGTATGAGCAGTTCTTC. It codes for CASSLGRYEQFF.

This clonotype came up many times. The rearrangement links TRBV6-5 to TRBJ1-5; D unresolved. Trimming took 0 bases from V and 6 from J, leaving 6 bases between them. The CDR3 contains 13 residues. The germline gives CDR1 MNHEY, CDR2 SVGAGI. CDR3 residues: CASSYSRGQPQHF. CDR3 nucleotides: TGTGCCAGCAGTTACTCGAGAGGTCAGCCCCAGCATTTT.

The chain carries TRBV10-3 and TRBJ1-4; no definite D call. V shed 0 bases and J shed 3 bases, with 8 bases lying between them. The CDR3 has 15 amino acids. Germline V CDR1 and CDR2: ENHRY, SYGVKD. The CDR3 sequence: CAISESLGANEKLFF. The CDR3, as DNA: TGTGCCATCAGTGAGTCGTTGGGCGCTAATGAAAAACTGTTTTTT.

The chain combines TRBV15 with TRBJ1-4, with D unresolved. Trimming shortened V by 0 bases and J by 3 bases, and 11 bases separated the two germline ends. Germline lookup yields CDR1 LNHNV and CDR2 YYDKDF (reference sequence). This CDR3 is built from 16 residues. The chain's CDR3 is CATSRDSRGANEKLFF. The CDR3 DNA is TGTGCCACCAGCAGAGATTCCCGGGGTGCTAATGAAAAACTGTTTTTT.

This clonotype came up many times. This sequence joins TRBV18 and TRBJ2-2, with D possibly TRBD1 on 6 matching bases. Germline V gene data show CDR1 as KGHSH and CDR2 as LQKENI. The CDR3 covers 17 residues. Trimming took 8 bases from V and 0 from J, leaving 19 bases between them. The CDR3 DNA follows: TGTGCCAGCCAGCGTGGGTACAGGGCAGCGAACACCGGGGAGCTGTTTTTT. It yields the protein CASQRGYRAANTGELFF.

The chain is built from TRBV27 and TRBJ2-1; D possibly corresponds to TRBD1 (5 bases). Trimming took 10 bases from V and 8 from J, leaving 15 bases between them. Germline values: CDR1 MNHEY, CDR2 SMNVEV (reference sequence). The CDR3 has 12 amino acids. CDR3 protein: CATTTLGDEQFF. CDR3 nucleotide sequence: TGTGCCACCACCACTCTAGGGGATGAGCAGTTCTTC.

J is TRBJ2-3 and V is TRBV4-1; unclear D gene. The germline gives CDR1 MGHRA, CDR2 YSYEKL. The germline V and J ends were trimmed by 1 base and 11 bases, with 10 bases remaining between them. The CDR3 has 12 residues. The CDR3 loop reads CASSQVPKKQYF. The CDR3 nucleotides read TGCGCCAGCAGCCAAGTTCCGAAGAAGCAGTATTTT.

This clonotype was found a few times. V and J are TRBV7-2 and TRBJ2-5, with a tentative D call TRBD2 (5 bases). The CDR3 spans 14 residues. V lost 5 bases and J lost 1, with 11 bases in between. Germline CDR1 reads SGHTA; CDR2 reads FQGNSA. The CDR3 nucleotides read TGTGCCAGCAGCAGGGTCCGGGGCCAAGAGACCCAGTACTTC. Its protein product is CASSRVRGQETQYF.

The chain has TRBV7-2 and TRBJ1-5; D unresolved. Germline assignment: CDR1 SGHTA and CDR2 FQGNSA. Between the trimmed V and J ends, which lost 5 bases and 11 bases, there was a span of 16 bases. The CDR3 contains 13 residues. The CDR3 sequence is CASSRGLGKTQHF. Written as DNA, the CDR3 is TGTGCCAGCAGCCGTGGACTGGGAAAGACCCAGCATTTT.

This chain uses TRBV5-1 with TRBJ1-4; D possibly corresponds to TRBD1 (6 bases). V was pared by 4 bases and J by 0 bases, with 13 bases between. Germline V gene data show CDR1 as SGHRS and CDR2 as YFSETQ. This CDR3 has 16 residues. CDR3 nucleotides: TGCGCCAGCAGCAAAAGCAGGGGCCCAACTAATGAAAAACTGTTTTTT. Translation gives CASSKSRGPTNEKLFF.

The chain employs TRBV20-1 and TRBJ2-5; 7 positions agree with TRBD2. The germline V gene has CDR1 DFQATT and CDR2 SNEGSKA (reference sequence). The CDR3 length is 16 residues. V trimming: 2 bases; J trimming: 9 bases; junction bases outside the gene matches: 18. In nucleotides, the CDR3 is TGCAGTGCTAGATCCACGTCCTGGACTAGTAATTCCCCCCAGTACTTC. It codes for CSARSTSWTSNSPQYF.

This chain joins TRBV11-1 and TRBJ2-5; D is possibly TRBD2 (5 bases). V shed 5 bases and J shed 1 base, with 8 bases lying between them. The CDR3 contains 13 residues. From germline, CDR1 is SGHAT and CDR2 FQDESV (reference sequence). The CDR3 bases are TGTGCCAGCAGCGGGGAGACCCAAGAGACCCAGTACTTC. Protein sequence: CASSGETQETQYF.

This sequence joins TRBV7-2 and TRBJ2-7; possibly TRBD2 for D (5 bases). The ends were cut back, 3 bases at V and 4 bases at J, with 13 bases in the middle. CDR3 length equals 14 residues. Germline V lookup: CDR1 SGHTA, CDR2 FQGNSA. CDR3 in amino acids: CASSLRASSYEQYF. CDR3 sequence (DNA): TGTGCCAGCAGCTTGCGGGCTAGTTCGTACGAGCAGTACTTC.